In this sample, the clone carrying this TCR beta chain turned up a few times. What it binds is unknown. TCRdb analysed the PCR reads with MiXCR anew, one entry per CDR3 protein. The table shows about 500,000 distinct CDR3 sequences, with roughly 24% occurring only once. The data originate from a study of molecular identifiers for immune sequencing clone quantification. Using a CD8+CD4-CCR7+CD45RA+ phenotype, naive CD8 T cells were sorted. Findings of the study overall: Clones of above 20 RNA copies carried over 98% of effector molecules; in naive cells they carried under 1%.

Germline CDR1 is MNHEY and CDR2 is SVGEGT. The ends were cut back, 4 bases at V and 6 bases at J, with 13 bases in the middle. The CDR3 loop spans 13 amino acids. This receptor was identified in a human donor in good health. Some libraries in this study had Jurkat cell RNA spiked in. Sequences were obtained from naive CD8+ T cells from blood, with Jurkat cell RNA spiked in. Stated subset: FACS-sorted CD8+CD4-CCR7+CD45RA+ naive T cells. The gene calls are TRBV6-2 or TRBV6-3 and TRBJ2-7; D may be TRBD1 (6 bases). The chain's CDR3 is CASSSGHYGEQYF. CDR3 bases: TGTGCCAGCAGTTCGGGACATTACGGCGAGCAGTACTTC.